What follows describes a single T cell receptor (beta chain). This clone was seen just once. Its antigen is not yet known. No per-base quality is available; no much larger clone lies one base away. The collaborating institutions used their own protocols to collect whole blood in K2EDTA tubes. Collaborator samples were shipped for TCRbeta analysis as frozen whole blood, isolated PBMCs, or DNA extracted from either sample type. The data stem from a study of blood T cell repertoires in COVID-19 (dated by TCRdb to 2018 to 2020). About the full investigation: The collaborator samples originated in the United States, Italy and Spain and spanned the acute and convalescent phases of COVID-19. A de-identified subject ID, COVID-19 status, age in years and sex were almost always included in the sample metadata. The material from the prospective study consisted of cDNA or gDNA derived from T cells, B-cell-depleted T cells, or PBMCs. The samples were drawn from the first 160 participants of the ongoing ImmuneRACE study and from some 1,300 subjects provided by 6 global collaborators. The dataset comprised deeply sampled blood TCRbeta repertoires from subjects exposed to, actively infected with, or recovered from COVID-19. Where available, HLA class I and class II types were taken from metadata supplied by the sample provider and were not determined by assay-based typing. The repertoires were released in a freely available public database meant as a resource for research on the immune response to SARS-CoV-2.

TCRbeta CDR3 regions were amplified from genomic DNA using the immunoSEQ Assay, a bias-controlled multiplex PCR. The study's processing was this. Nucleated cell counts per sample were estimated from amplification of reference gene primers within the assay. To quantify the absolute abundance of each unique TCRbeta CDR3 rearrangement, sequence reads were collapsed and filtered. For each sample, productive Simpson clonality was calculated as the square root of Simpson's diversity index across productive rearrangements. Imported from immuneACCESS, the table was reduced by TCRdb to in-frame sequences with V and J called. These copies leave out some clones; in studies compared against another copy, an unresolved V gene accounts for under half, and the cause of the remainder is not known. Clonal size and the V and J genes are those of that table, whereas D and trimming came from the DNA. The sample contains about 25,000 clones, roughly 84% of them found a single time. The ten top clones hold approximately 8% of the sample.

The CDR3 has 13 amino acids, counting the end cysteine and phenylalanine. The DNA shown is the 39-base CDR3, in frame from base 1. From a lookup of the germline V gene (reference sequence), CDR1 and CDR2 are LNHDA and SQIVND. V loses 7 bases at its end and J loses 7 bases; junction bases beyond the gene matches: 4. The full study reports these points: The quantity of clinical and demographic metadata differed by source and by participant and was supplied without curation.

The sample was peripheral blood. The receptor chain draws on TRBV19 and TRBJ2-1; TRBD2 agrees with 10 junctional bases. The clonotype comes from a man aged 45-65 years with active COVID-19. CDR3 reads: CASTLLAGNEQFF. DNA sequence: TGTGCCAGTACCTTACTAGCGGGAAATGAGCAGTTCTTC.